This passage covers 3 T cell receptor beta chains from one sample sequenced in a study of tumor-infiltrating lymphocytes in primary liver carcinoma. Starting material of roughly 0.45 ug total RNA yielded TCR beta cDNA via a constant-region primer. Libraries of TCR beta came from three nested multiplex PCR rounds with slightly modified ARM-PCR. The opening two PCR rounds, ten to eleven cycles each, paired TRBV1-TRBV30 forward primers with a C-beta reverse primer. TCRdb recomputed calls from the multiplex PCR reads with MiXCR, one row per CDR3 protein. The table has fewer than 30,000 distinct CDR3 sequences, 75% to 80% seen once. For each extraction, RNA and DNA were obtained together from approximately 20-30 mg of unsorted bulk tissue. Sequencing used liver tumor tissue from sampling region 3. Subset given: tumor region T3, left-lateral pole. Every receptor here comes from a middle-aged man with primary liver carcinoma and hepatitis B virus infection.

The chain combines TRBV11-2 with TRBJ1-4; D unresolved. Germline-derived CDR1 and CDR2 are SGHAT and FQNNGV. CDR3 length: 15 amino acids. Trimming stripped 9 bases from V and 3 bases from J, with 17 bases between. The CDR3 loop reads CASTLDGSANEKLFF. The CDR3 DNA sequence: TGTGCCAGTACTTTAGACGGGTCCGCTAATGAAAAACTGTTTTTT.

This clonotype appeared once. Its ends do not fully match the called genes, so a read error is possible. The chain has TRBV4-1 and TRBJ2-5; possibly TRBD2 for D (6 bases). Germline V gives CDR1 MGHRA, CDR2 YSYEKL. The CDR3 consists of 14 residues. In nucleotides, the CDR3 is TGCACCAGCAGCCAAGCCGGAGGGCCAGAGACCCAGTACTTC. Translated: CTSSQAGGPETQYF.

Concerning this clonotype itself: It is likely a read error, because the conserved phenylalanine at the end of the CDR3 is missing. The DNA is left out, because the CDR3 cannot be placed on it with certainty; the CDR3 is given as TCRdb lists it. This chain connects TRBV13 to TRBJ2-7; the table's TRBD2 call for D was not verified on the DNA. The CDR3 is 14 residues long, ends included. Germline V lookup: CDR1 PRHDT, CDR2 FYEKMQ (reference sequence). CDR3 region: CASSLTSGSYEQYI.